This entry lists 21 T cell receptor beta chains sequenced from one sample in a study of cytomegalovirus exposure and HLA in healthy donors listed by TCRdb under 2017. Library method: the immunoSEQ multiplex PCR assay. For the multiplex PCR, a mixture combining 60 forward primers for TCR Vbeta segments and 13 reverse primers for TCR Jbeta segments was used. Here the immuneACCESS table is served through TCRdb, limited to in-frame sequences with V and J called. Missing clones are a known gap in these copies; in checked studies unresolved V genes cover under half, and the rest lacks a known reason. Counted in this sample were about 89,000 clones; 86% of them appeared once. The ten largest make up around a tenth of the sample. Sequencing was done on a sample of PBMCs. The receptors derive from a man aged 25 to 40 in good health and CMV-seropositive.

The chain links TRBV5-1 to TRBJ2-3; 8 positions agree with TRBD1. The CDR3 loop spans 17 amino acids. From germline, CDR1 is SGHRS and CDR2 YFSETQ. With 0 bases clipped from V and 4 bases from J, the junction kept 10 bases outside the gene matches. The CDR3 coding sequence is TGCGCCAGCAGCTTGGCGGACAGGGTTGACGTCCCAGATACGCAGTATTTT. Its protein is CASSLADRVDVPDTQYF.

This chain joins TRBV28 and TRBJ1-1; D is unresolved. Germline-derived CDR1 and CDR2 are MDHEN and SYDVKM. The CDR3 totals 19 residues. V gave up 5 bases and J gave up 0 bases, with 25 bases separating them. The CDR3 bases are TGTGCCAGCAGTCCCAATTATATGGCGGTTCGGCCTATGAACACTGAAGCTTTCTTT. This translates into CASSPNYMAVRPMNTEAFF.

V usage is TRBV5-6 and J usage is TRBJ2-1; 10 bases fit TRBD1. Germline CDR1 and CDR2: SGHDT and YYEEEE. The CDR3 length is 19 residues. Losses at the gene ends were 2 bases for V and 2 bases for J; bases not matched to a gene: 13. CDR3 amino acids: CASSFPTLGQGGTYNEQFF. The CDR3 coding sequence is TGTGCCAGCAGCTTCCCCACCCTCGGACAGGGGGGAACCTACAATGAGCAGTTCTTC.

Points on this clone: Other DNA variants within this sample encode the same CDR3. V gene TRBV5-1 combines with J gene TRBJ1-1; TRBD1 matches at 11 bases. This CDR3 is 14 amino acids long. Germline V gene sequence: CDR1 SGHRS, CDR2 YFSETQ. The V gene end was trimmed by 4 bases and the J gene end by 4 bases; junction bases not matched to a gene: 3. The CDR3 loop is CASSRGTGGTEAFF. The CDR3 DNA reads TGCGCCAGCAGCCGAGGGACAGGGGGCACTGAAGCTTTCTTT.

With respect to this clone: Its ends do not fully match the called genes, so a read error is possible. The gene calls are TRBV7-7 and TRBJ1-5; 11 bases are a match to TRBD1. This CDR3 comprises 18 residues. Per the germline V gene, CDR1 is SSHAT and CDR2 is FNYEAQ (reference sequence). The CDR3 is CASTPSGDRDRGVQPQHF. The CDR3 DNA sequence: TGTGCTAGCACCCCTAGTGGGGACCGGGACAGGGGGGTTCAGCCCCAGCATTTT.

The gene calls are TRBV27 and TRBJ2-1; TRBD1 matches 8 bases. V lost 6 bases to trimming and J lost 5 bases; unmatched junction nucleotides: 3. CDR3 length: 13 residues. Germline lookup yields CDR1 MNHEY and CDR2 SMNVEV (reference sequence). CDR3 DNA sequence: TGTGCCAGCAGGGGACAGGACCACAATGAGCAGTTCTTC. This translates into CASRGQDHNEQFF.

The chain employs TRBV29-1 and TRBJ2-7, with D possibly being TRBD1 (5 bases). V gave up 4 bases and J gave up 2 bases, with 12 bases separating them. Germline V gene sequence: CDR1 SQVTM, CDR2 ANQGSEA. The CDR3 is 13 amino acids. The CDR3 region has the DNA TGCAGCGTTGGAGTTGGCAGGGCCTACGAGCAGTACTTC. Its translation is CSVGVGRAYEQYF.

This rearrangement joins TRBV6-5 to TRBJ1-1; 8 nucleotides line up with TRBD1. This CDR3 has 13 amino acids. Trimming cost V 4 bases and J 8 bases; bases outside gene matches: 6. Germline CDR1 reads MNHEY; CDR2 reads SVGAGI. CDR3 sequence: CASSSVDRGEAFF. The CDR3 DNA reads TGTGCCAGCAGTTCCGTCGACAGGGGAGAAGCTTTCTTT.

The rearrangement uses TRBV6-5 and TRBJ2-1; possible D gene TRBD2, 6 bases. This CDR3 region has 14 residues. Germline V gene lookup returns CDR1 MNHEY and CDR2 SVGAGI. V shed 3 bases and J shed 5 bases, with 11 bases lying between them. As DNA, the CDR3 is TGTGCCAGCAGTTATGTTAGCGGCGACAATGAGCAGTTCTTC. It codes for CASSYVSGDNEQFF.

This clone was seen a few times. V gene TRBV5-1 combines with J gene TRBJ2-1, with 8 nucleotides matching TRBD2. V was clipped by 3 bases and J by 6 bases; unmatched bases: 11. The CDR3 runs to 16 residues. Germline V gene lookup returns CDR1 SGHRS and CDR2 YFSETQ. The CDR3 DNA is TGCGCCAGCAGCTGGGAGGCGGCGGGAGGAGGCAATGAGCAGTTCTTC. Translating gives CASSWEAAGGGNEQFF.

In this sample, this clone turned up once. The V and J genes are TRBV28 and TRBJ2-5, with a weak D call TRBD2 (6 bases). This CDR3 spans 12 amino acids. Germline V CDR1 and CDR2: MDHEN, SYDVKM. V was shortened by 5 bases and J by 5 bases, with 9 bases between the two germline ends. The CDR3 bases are TGTGCCAGCAGTCGGGGACTCGAGACCCAGTACTTC. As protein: CASSRGLETQYF.

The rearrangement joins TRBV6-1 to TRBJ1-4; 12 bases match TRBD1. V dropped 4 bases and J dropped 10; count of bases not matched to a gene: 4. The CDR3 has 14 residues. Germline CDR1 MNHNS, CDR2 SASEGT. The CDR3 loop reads CASSGRDRGRKLFF. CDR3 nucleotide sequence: TGTGCCAGCAGTGGCCGGGACAGGGGGCGAAAACTGTTTTTT.

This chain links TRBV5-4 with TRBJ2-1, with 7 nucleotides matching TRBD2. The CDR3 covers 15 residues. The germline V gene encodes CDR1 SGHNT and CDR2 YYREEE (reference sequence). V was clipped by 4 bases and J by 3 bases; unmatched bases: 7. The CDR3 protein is CASSGGGLVYNEQFF. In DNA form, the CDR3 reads TGTGCCAGCAGCGGGGGAGGGTTGGTCTACAATGAGCAGTTCTTC.

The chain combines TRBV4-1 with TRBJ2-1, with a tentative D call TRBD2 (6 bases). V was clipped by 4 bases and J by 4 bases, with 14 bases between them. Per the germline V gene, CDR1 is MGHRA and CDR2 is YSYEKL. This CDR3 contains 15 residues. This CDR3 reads CASSPETSGYNEQFF. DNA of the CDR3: TGCGCCAGCAGCCCCGAGACTAGTGGATACAATGAGCAGTTCTTC.

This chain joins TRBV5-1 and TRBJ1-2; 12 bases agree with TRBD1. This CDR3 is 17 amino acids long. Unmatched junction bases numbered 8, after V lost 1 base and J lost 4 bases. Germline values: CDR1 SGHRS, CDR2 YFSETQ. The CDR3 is CASSLTPGQGAGYGYTF. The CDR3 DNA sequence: TGCGCCAGCAGCTTGACGCCGGGACAGGGGGCCGGCTATGGCTACACCTTC.

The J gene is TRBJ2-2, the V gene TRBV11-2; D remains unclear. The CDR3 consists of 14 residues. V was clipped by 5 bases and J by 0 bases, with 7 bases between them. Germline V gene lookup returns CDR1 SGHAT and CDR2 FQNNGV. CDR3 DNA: TGTGCCAGCAGCACCCAGGCGAACACCGGGGAGCTGTTTTTT. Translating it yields CASSTQANTGELFF.

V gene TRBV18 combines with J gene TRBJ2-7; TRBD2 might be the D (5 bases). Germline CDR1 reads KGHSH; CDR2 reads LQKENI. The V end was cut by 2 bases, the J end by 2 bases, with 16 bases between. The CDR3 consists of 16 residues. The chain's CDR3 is CASSPFWESSAYEQYF. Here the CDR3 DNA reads TGTGCCAGCTCACCATTTTGGGAGTCCTCTGCCTACGAGCAGTACTTC.

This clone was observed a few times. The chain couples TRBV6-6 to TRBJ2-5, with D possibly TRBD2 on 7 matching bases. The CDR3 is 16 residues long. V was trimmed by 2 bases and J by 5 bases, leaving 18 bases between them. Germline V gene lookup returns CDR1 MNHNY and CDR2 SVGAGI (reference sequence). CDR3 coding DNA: TGTGCCAGCAGTTACGAGGCGGGAGTGGGGGCTGAGACCCAGTACTTC. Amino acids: CASSYEAGVGAETQYF.

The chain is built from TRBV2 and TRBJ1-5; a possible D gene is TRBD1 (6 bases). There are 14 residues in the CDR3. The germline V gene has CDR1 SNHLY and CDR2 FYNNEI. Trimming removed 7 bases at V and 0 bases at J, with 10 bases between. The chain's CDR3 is CASKQGNSNQPQHF. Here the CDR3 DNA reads TGTGCCAGCAAGCAGGGGAATAGCAATCAGCCCCAGCATTTT.

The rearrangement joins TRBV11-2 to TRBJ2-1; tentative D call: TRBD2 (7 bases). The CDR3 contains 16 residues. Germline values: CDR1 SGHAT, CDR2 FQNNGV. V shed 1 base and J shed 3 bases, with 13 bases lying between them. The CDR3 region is CASSLVAGAIYNEQFF. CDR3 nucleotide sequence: TGTGCCAGCAGCTTAGTGGCGGGGGCAATCTACAATGAGCAGTTCTTC.

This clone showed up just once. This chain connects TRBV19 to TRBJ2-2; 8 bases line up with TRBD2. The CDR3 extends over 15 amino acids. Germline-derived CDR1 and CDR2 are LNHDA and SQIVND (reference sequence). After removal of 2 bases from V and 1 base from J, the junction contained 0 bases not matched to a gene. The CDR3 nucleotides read TGTGCCAGTAGTATACTAGCGGGGAACACCGGGGAGCTGTTTTTT. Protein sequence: CASSILAGNTGELFF.